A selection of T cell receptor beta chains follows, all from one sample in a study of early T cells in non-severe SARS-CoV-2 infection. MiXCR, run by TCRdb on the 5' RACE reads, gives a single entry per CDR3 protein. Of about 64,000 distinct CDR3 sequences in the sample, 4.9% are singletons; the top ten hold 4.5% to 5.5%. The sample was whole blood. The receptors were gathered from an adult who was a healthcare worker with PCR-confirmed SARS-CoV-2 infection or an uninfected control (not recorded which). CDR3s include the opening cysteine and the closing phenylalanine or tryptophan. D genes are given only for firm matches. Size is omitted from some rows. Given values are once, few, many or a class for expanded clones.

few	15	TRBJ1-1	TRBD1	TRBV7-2	CASSREQGAYTEAFF	TGTGCCAGCAGCAGGGAACAGGGGGCGTACACTGAAGCTTTCTTT
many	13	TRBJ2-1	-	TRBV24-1	CATSFGGGVEQFF	TGTGCCACCAGTTTCGGAGGGGGCGTGGAGCAGTTCTTC
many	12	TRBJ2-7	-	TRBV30	CAWRFGGYEQYF	TGTGCCTGGAGGTTCGGGGGATACGAGCAGTACTTC
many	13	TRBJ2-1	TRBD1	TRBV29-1	CSVPDRANNEQFF	TGCAGCGTCCCGGACAGGGCCAACAATGAGCAGTTCTTC
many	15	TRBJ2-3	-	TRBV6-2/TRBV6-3	CASSYGGAIADTQYF	TGTGCCAGCAGTTACGGGGGAGCAATCGCAGATACGCAGTATTTT
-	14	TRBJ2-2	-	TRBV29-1	CSVGGLTNTGELFF	TGCAGCGTTGGTGGGCTGACAAACACCGGGGAGCTGTTTTTT
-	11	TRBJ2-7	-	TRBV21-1	CASSRRQGEYF	TGTGCCAGCAGCAGGAGACAGGGGGAGTACTTC
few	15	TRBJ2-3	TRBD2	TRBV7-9	CASQLGLAGSDTQYF	TGTGCCAGCCAACTGGGACTAGCGGGGTCAGATACGCAGTATTTT
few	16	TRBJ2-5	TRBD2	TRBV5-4	CASNPTLAGGGETQYF	TGTGCCAGCAACCCAACGCTAGCGGGAGGGGGAGAGACCCAGTACTTC
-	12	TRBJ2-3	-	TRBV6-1	CASRASADSQYF	TGTGCCAGCAGAGCTAGCGCAGATTCGCAGTATTTT
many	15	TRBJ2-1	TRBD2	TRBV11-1	CASSLGLAGNNEQFF	TGTGCCAGCAGCTTAGGCCTAGCGGGAAACAATGAGCAGTTCTTC
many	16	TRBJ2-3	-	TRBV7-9	CASSLTGGRSTDTQYF	TGTGCCAGCAGCTTAACCGGGGGGCGAAGCACAGATACGCAGTATTTT
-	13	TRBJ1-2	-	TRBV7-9	CASSLATGHGYTF	TGTGCCAGCAGCTTAGCAACAGGGCATGGCTACACCTTC
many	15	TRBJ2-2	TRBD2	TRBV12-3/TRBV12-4	CASSPRTSGVGELFF	TGTGCCAGCAGTCCTCGGACTAGCGGGGTCGGGGAGCTGTTTTTT
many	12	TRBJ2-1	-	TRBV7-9	CASRSRAYEQFF	TGTGCCAGCAGGTCTAGAGCCTATGAGCAGTTCTTC
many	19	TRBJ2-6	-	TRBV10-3	CAISESTPGISSGANVLTF	TGTGCCATCAGTGAGTCGACGCCGGGAATCTCCTCTGGGGCCAACGTCCTGACTTTC
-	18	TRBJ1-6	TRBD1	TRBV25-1	CASSEGTGFDSYNSPLHF	TGTGCCAGCAGTGAAGGGACAGGGTTTGATAGCTATAATTCACCCCTCCACTTT
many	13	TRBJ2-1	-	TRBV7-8	CASSPPLYNEQFF	TGTGCCAGCAGCCCCCCCCTTTACAATGAGCAGTTCTTC
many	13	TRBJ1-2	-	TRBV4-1	CASSQEPVYGYTF	TGCGCCAGCAGCCAAGAGCCGGTCTATGGCTACACCTTC
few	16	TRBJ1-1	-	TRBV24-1	CATSDWSGRKNTEAFF	TGTGCCACCAGTGATTGGTCCGGTCGCAAGAACACTGAAGCTTTCTTT
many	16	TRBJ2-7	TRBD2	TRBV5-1	CASSLGTSGVLYEQYF	TGCGCCAGCAGCTTGGGTACTAGCGGGGTGCTCTACGAGCAGTACTTC
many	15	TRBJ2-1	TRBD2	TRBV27	CASSPSYTSVDEQFF	TGTGCCAGCAGTCCATCCTACACTAGCGTCGATGAGCAGTTCTTC
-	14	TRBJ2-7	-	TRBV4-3	CASSQDRNIYEQYF	TGCGCCAGCAGCCAAGATCGTAACATCTACGAGCAGTACTTC
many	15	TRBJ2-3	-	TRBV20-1	CSARGGARITDTQYF	TGCAGTGCTAGAGGGGGGGCCAGAATCACAGATACGCAGTATTTT
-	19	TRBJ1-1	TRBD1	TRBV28	CASRSEVSRDRDWQPEAFF	TGTGCCAGCAGATCTGAGGTCTCCCGGGACAGGGATTGGCAACCTGAAGCTTTCTTT
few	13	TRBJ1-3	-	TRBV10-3	CAKASGGGNTIYF	TGTGCCAAAGCATCGGGCGGTGGAAACACCATATATTTT
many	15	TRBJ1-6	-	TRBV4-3	CASSQDRQLQAPLHF	TGCGCCAGCAGCCAAGATCGTCAACTCCAGGCGCCCCTCCACTTT
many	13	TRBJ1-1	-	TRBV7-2	CASRTNMNTEAFF	TGTGCCAGTAGGACTAACATGAACACTGAAGCTTTCTTT
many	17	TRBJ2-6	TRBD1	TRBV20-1	CSASEQGFGLGANVLTF	TGCAGTGCTAGTGAACAGGGGTTTGGGCTCGGGGCCAACGTCCTGACTTTC
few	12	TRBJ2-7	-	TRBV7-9	CASSAWTYEQYF	TGTGCCAGCAGCGCGTGGACCTACGAGCAGTACTTC
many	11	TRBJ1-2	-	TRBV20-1	CSARGGYGYTF	TGCAGTGCTAGGGGCGGGTATGGCTACACCTTC
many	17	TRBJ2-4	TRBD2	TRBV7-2	CASSLVRAGGSKNIQYF	TGTGCCAGCAGCTTAGTCCGAGCGGGAGGCAGCAAAAACATTCAGTACTTC
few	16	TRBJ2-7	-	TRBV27	CASRDRNSGWSYEQYF	TGTGCCAGCCGGGATCGTAACTCAGGGTGGTCCTACGAGCAGTACTTC
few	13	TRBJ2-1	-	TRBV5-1	CASMEDGYNEQFF	TGCGCCAGCATGGAGGACGGGTACAATGAGCAGTTCTTC
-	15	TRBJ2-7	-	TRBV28	CASRISGDLAWRQYF	TGTGCCAGCAGGATCTCGGGGGACCTAGCCTGGAGGCAGTACTTC
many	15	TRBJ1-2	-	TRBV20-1	CSVDSGPGDFYGYTF	TGCAGTGTAGATTCCGGGCCAGGGGACTTCTATGGCTACACCTTC
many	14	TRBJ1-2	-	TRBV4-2	CASSQGLGAEGYTF	TGTGCCAGCAGCCAGGGTTTGGGGGCGGAGGGCTACACCTTC
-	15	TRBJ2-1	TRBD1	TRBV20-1	CSAADVNGDSLQQFF	TGCAGTGCTGCGGACGTTAATGGGGACAGCTTGCAGCAGTTCTTC
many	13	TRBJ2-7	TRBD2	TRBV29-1	CSAGTSGSYEQYF	TGCAGCGCAGGGACTAGCGGCTCCTACGAGCAGTACTTC
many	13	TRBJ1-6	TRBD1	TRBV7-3	CASRQGPNSPLHF	TGTGCCAGTAGACAGGGGCCCAATTCACCCCTCCACTTT